This TCR beta chain was identified in a study of blood T cell repertoires in COVID-19 (dated by TCRdb to the early 2020s). Regarding the study in general: Collaborator samples came from the United States, Italy and Spain and covered acute and convalescent phases of COVID-19. The material from the prospective study consisted of cDNA or gDNA derived from T cells, B-cell-depleted T cells, or PBMCs. Deeply sampled blood TCRbeta repertoires from subjects exposed to, actively infected with, or recovered from COVID-19 were included in the dataset. A freely available public database, intended as a resource for researchers studying the immune response to SARS-CoV-2, is where the repertoires were released. The samples were drawn from two sources: the first 160 participants of the ongoing ImmuneRACE study, and 950 to 1,500 subjects contributed by 6 global collaborators. A de-identified subject ID, COVID-19 status, age in years and sex were almost always included in the sample metadata. HLA class I and class II types, where available, came from metadata supplied by the sample provider rather than from assay-based typing.

TCRbeta CDR3 regions were amplified from genomic DNA using the immunoSEQ Assay, a bias-controlled multiplex PCR. Per the source publication's procedure: The number of nucleated cells in each sample was estimated by amplification of reference gene primers within the assay. To quantify the absolute abundance of each unique TCRbeta CDR3 rearrangement, sequence reads were collapsed and filtered. Productive Simpson clonality was computed per sample as the square root of Simpson's diversity index over productive rearrangements. TCRdb re-hosts the immuneACCESS table, in-frame sequences only. Its copies lack some clones; in the studies checked, an unresolved V gene accounts for under half of them, and the cause for the rest is not known. That table furnishes V, J and clone size, whereas the DNA furnished D and trimming. This sample comprises over 100,000 clones, roughly 81% of them detected only once. The top ten clonotypes cover roughly 1.5% of the sample.

This clone was counted once. No cognate antigen has been identified for it. Base-call qualities are not available, and no considerably larger clone is one nucleotide away. What the authors observed across the whole study: The quantity of clinical and demographic metadata differed by source and by participant and was supplied without curation.

From cysteine to phenylalanine, the CDR3 is 16 amino acids long. Only CDR3 DNA is held: 48 bases, read in frame from base 1. Trimming leaves V shorter by 3 bases and J shorter by 2 bases, with the junction holding 8 bases beyond the gene matches. CDR1 and CDR2 are drawn from the germline V gene: SGHVS, FNYEAQ. Each collaborating institution followed its own protocols to collect whole blood in K2EDTA tubes. For TCRbeta analysis, collaborators shipped samples in one of three forms: frozen whole blood, isolated PBMCs, or DNA extracted from either of those sample types. The rearrangement combines TRBV7-6 with TRBJ2-3, and TRBD1 aligns with 7 junction nucleotides. Sequencing was done on a sample of peripheral blood. The clonotype originates from a man aged 40-49 years with acute or convalescent COVID-19. The DNA reads as follows: TGTGCCAGCAGCTTTCTTCCCGGGACAGCCACAGATACGCAGTATTTT. It is translated as CASSFLPGTATDTQYF. This CDR3, with the reference TRBV7-6 and TRBJ2-3 proteins standing in past its ends, gives the full variable domain GAGVSQSPRYKVTKRGQDVALRCDPISGHVSLYWYRQALGQGPEFLTYFNYEAQQDKSGLPNDRFSAERPEGSISTLTIQRTEQRDSAMYRCASSFLPGTATDTQYFGPGTRLTVL.